This T cell receptor (beta chain) is from a study of spatial heterogeneity in lung cancer. Turning to the study itself: The study consistently detected more beta-chain than alpha-chain sequences. Study observations and caveats: In blood, ubiquitous expanded tumor TCRs appeared more at resection than follow-up.

In this sample, this clonotype turned up many times. What it binds is not known. Trimming took off 3 bases at V and 8 bases at J, with 11 bases between the two ends. The CDR3 spans 12 residues. Germline-derived CDR1 and CDR2 are DFQATT and SNEGSKA (reference sequence). TCRdb reprocessed the 5' RACE reads with MiXCR, giving one entry per CDR3 protein. The sample carries roughly 48,000 distinct CDR3 sequences, over 4.5% recorded once. Time point described: sample taken at primary tumor resection. Sequencing was performed on whole RNA extracted from tumor and nontumor lung tissue, or from frozen PBMC, and the material was left unsorted.

This receptor was obtained from a male donor with early-stage non-small cell lung cancer. Source: PBMCs, taken at surgery. The chain joins TRBV20-1 to TRBJ2-1, with a weak D call TRBD2 (6 bases). The CDR3 spells CSASGRYYEQFF. The CDR3 nucleotides are TGCAGTGCTAGCGGGAGATATTATGAGCAGTTCTTC.